Sequencing of this T cell receptor beta chain was carried out in a study of shared clonotypes between healthy human individuals. Only a few counts were recorded for this clone. The sample has other DNA sequences that encode this CDR3 too. Generated by immunoSEQ multiplex PCR, the TCRdb table keeps only in-frame clones and is missing some. The table records roughly 760,000 clones, about 74% of them present only once. This CDR3 has 13 residues. CDR1 and CDR2 (germline): MNHNS, SASEGT. Between the trimmed V and J ends, which lost 0 bases and 3 bases, there was a span of 6 bases. This TCR came from a woman in her twenties or thirties in good health. The sample consisted of memory CD4+ T cells sorted from blood. Stated subset: CD45RA-negative fraction. The V call is TRBV6-1, the J call TRBJ2-7; possibly TRBD1 for D (5 bases). In nucleotides, the CDR3 is TGTGCCAGCAGTGAAGCCGACAGCTACGAGCAGTACTTC. Amino acids: CASSEADSYEQYF.